This T cell receptor beta chain stems from a study of CD8 T cells in ankylosing spondylitis. Quantitative 5'-RACE with molecular barcodes generated TCR beta libraries. TCRdb reprocessed the 5' RACE reads via MiXCR and lists one record per CDR3 protein. The data hold 45,000 to 65,000 distinct CDR3 sequences, with around 7.4% observed a single time. Points on this clonotype: Its antigen remains unidentified.

V lost 5 bases, J lost 14 bases, and 21 bases lay in between. CDR3 length: 13 amino acids. Per the germline V gene, CDR1 is GTSNPN and CDR2 is SVGIG (reference sequence). Study-level findings and limits: A number of the motif variants had already been described in reactive arthritis synovial fluid and blood. With a CD8+ phenotype, disease-linked clones were relatively rare in peripheral blood.

The clonotype comes from a female donor with ankylosing spondylitis or in good health (not recorded which). Sample: blood, either unsorted or a sorted T cell fraction (not recorded which). V usage is TRBV30 and J usage is TRBJ1-4, with D unclear. The DNA for the CDR3 is TGTGCCTGGGGGTTAGCTATGGACGCCCCCCTGTTTTTT. Its translation: CAWGLAMDAPLFF.